This passage covers 25 T cell receptor beta chains from one sample sequenced in a study of blood T cell repertoires in COVID-19. The table came from immunoSEQ multiplex PCR; TCRdb's copy has only in-frame clones and leaves some out. Of about 310,000 clones in the sample, 75% to 90% were seen once. The sequencing input was PBMCs or T cells enriched from blood (not recorded which). These receptor sequences come from a woman in her twenties or thirties who had been exposed to COVID-19.

V usage is TRBV5-1 and J usage is TRBJ1-5, with 8 nucleotides matching TRBD1. With V trimmed by 0 bases and J by 7 bases, 3 bases remained unmatched. CDR3 length: 14 residues. Germline assignment: CDR1 SGHRS and CDR2 YFSETQ. CDR3 amino acids: CASSLAGGGQPQHF. CDR3 in DNA: TGCGCCAGCAGCTTGGCAGGGGGCGGGCAGCCCCAGCATTTT.

The chain joins TRBV18 to TRBJ2-3; TRBD2 matches 12 bases. With 4 bases clipped from V and 5 bases from J, the junction kept 1 base outside the gene matches. The CDR3 length is 14 residues. CDR1 and CDR2 (germline): KGHSH, LQKENI. This CDR3 reads CASSQGLAGDTQYF. As DNA, the CDR3 is TGTGCCAGCTCACAGGGACTAGCGGGAGATACGCAGTATTTT.

The chain employs TRBV30 and TRBJ1-5, with a possible D match to TRBD1 (6 bases). Germline V gene data show CDR1 as GTSNPN and CDR2 as SVGIG (reference sequence). The length of the CDR3 is 15 residues. Trimming took off 5 bases at V and 1 base at J, with 15 bases between the two ends. The CDR3 here is CAWQAGGASNQPQHF. In DNA form, the CDR3 reads TGTGCCTGGCAGGCGGGGGGGGCGAGCAATCAGCCCCAGCATTTT.

This chain uses TRBV30 with TRBJ1-6, with D perhaps matching TRBD1 (6 bases). The CDR3 has 16 amino acids. Deletions cut 4 bases from V and 0 bases from J, with 13 bases between. CDR1 and CDR2 (germline): GTSNPN, SVGIG (reference sequence). The chain's CDR3 is CAWTPRTASYNSPLHF. The DNA for the CDR3 is TGTGCCTGGACCCCAAGGACAGCCTCCTATAATTCACCCCTCCACTTT.

The rearrangement joins TRBV28 to TRBJ1-2, with D possibly being TRBD1 (6 bases). Germline CDR1 reads MDHEN; CDR2 reads SYDVKM. The CDR3 has 15 residues. Trimming pared 6 bases from V and 2 bases from J, leaving 16 bases between. CDR3 amino acids: CASRGRGVSNYGYTF. DNA for the CDR3: TGTGCCAGCAGGGGGAGGGGGGTATCAAACTATGGCTACACCTTC.

Concerning this clone: Other DNA sequences in this sample translate to the same CDR3. The V gene is TRBV28, the J gene TRBJ1-2, with 7 bases lining up with TRBD1. Germline assignment: CDR1 MDHEN and CDR2 SYDVKM. V lost 6 bases and J lost 4; bases outside the gene matches: 2. The length of the CDR3 is 12 residues. This CDR3 is CASSSGGYGYTF. The CDR3 DNA reads TGTGCCAGCAGCTCAGGGGGCTATGGCTACACCTTC.

The chain recombines TRBV21-1 with TRBJ2-7; TRBD2, the D gene given by the table, was not confirmed from the DNA. TRBV21-1 is flagged as a pseudogene. This CDR3 is 12 amino acids long. CDR3 sequence reads: CASSRPSYEQYF. CDR3 DNA: TGTGCCAGCAGCCGTCCCTCCTACGAGCAGTACTTC.

The chain employs TRBV5-4 and TRBJ2-2; 8 bases match TRBD2. V lost 0 bases and J lost 6; bases outside the gene matches: 10. This CDR3 has 17 residues. CDR1 and CDR2 (germline): SGHNT, YYREEE (reference sequence). The CDR3 DNA reads TGTGCCAGCAGCTTGGGGCGGGGGCAACTAGCGGCCGGGGAGCTGTTTTTT. As protein: CASSLGRGQLAAGELFF.

CDR3 loop: CASSLVFAGMDTQYF. The DNA of the CDR3 is TGTGCCAGCAGCTTAGTCTTTGCGGGTATGGATACGCAGTATTTT. V and J are TRBV7-3 and TRBJ2-3; D is perhaps TRBD2 (5 bases). V lost 2 bases and J lost 6, with 15 bases in between. The germline V gene encodes CDR1 SGHTA and CDR2 FQGTGA. The CDR3 length is 15 residues.

The V call is TRBV28, the J call TRBJ1-4, with TRBD1 as a possible D gene (6 bases). V was clipped by 6 bases and J by 4 bases, with 15 bases between them. Germline loops: CDR1 MDHEN, CDR2 SYDVKM. The CDR3 totals 15 residues. The CDR3 DNA follows: TGTGCCAGCAGCCCCACACAGGGAAGTAATGAAAAACTGTTTTTT. Its translation is CASSPTQGSNEKLFF.

The gene calls are TRBV30 and TRBJ1-4; D is ambiguous. The CDR3 spans 14 residues. Germline V gene lookup returns CDR1 GTSNPN and CDR2 SVGIG (reference sequence). V was cut by 0 bases and J by 8 bases, with 13 bases left in between. This chain's CDR3 is CAWSVGSVGEKLFF. The DNA of the CDR3 is TGTGCCTGGAGTGTAGGTAGCGTAGGGGAAAAACTGTTTTTT.

The V and J genes are TRBV13 and TRBJ2-7, with 8 nucleotides matching TRBD2. The germline CDR1 and CDR2 sequences are PRHDT and FYEKMQ (reference sequence). Losses at the gene ends were 6 bases for V and 2 bases for J; bases not matched to a gene: 6. The CDR3 spans 14 residues. The CDR3 here is CASSFIAGPYEQYF. The CDR3 bases are TGTGCCAGCAGTTTCATAGCGGGGCCCTACGAGCAGTACTTC.

The CDR3 here is CASSPSGLSSYEQYF. The CDR3 nucleotides are TGTGCCAGCAGTCCTAGCGGGCTGAGCTCCTACGAGCAGTACTTC. The rearrangement joins TRBV5-4 to TRBJ2-7, with 8 bases fitting TRBD2. This CDR3 spans 15 amino acids. CDR1 and CDR2 (germline): SGHNT, YYREEE (reference sequence). V dropped 5 bases and J dropped 0; count of bases not matched to a gene: 7.

J is TRBJ2-5 and V is TRBV12-5, with a possible D match to TRBD2 (6 bases). The V gene's germline CDR1 is LGHNT and CDR2 FRNRAP. The CDR3 covers 15 residues. V was clipped by 3 bases and J by 5 bases, with 16 bases between them. The CDR3 loop is CASGLGGNRAETQYF. The DNA for the CDR3 is TGTGCTAGTGGTTTAGGCGGGAACCGTGCCGAGACCCAGTACTTC.

This rearrangement joins TRBV28 to TRBJ2-2, with a weak D call TRBD2 (6 bases). Germline V gene data show CDR1 as MDHEN and CDR2 as SYDVKM. V was trimmed by 6 bases and J by 5 bases, leaving 13 bases between them. The CDR3 is 14 residues long. CDR3 protein: CASRPRLVTGELFF. In DNA, the CDR3 is TGTGCCAGCAGGCCTAGACTAGTTACCGGGGAGCTGTTTTTT. Full variable domain (missing parts from reference TRBV28 and TRBJ2-2): DVKVTQSSRYLVKRTGEKVFLECVQDMDHENMFWYRQDPGLGLRLIYFSYDVKMKEKGDIPEGYSVSREKKERFSLILESASTNQTSMYLCASRPRLVTGELFFGEGSRLTVL.

The chain is built from TRBV6-6 and TRBJ1-1, with D tentatively TRBD1 (5 bases). The CDR3 extends over 15 amino acids. Germline lookup yields CDR1 MNHNY and CDR2 SVGAGI (reference sequence). V dropped 0 bases and J dropped 1 base, with 9 bases sitting between them. The CDR3 DNA reads as TGTGCCAGCAGTTACTCCCCGCAGGGGAACACTGAAGCTTTCTTT. Translation gives CASSYSPQGNTEAFF.

J is TRBJ2-2 and V is TRBV6-5, with D possibly matching TRBD2 (5 bases). Trimming shortened V by 8 bases and J by 0 bases, and 10 bases separated the two germline ends. The germline V gene encodes CDR1 MNHEY and CDR2 SVGAGI. The CDR3 runs to 14 residues. The CDR3 region has the DNA TGTGCCAGCGATCCGGGGACGAACACCGGGGAGCTGTTTTTT. Protein product: CASDPGTNTGELFF.

The genes are TRBV5-6 and TRBJ2-1; D call uncertain. There are 16 residues in the CDR3. V was cut by 5 bases and J by 0 bases, with 15 bases left in between. Germline V gene sequence: CDR1 SGHDT, CDR2 YYEEEE. The CDR3 sequence: CASSNVLRSSYNEQFF. The CDR3 nucleotides are TGTGCCAGCAGTAACGTACTACGTTCCTCCTACAATGAGCAGTTCTTC.

This clone was detected only a few times. The genes are TRBV7-2 and TRBJ2-7; possible D gene TRBD2, 6 bases. Germline CDR1 and CDR2: SGHTA and FQGNSA. There are 12 residues in the CDR3. V lost 6 bases to trimming and J lost 7 bases, with 13 bases between them. CDR3: CASRTWGEEQYF. As DNA, the CDR3 is TGTGCCAGCAGGACGTGGGGGGAGGAGCAGTACTTC.

This clone came up a few times. The V and J genes are TRBV28 and TRBJ2-2, with 8 bases matching TRBD1. After removal of 8 bases from V and 0 bases from J, the junction contained 8 bases not matched to a gene. This CDR3 has 16 amino acids. CDR1 is MDHEN, CDR2 SYDVKM, per germline. The CDR3 region has the DNA TGTGCCAGCTTAGGATCGACAGGGGCGAACACCGGGGAGCTGTTTTTT. Translating it yields CASLGSTGANTGELFF.

V and J are TRBV6-2 or TRBV6-3 and TRBJ2-3; TRBD1 matches 10 bases. Germline trimming cut 5 bases from V and 3 bases from J; bases unmatched to any gene: 5. The CDR3 is 15 residues long. Germline assignment: CDR1 MNHEY and CDR2 SVGEGT. CDR3 sequence (DNA): TGTGCCAGCAGTGGCGGACAGGGGGTAACAGATACGCAGTATTTT. It is translated as CASSGGQGVTDTQYF.

The V and J genes are TRBV2 and TRBJ2-7; 9 nucleotides match TRBD2. The CDR3 has 19 residues. The germline V gene encodes CDR1 SNHLY and CDR2 FYNNEI. The V gene end was trimmed by 2 bases and the J gene end by 4 bases; junction bases not matched to a gene: 18. CDR3 in DNA: TGTGCCAGCAGTGAACCGGAGTCCTTTCCGGCGGGAGGGAGATACGAGCAGTACTTC. Its translation: CASSEPESFPAGGRYEQYF.

The DNA of the CDR3 is TGTGCCAGTAGTATTTGGGGCCAGTACCGAAATTCACCCCTCCACTTT. Translating gives CASSIWGQYRNSPLHF. The V gene is TRBV19, the J gene TRBJ1-6; TRBD1 is a possible D gene (5 bases). Germline lookup yields CDR1 LNHDA and CDR2 SQIVND (reference sequence). There are 16 residues in the CDR3. The germline V and J ends were trimmed by 3 bases and 7 bases, with 16 bases remaining between them. The full variable domain, with the rest looked up from reference TRBV19 and TRBJ1-6, is DGGITQSPKYLFRKEGQNVTLSCEQNLNHDAMYWYRQDPGQGLRLIYYSQIVNDFQKGDIAEGYSVSREKKESFPLTVTSAQKNPTAFYLCASSIWGQYRNSPLHFGNGTRLTVT.

To note about this clone: This specimen includes other DNA sequences encoding the same CDR3. The chain uses TRBV6-5 and TRBJ2-7, with a possible D match to TRBD1 (6 bases). The length of the CDR3 is 14 residues. V dropped 6 bases and J dropped 0 bases, with 12 bases sitting between them. Germline V gene sequence: CDR1 MNHEY, CDR2 SVGAGI. CDR3 sequence (DNA): TGTGCCAGCAGAAGGACAGCGAGCTCCTACGAGCAGTACTTC. Translating gives CASRRTASSYEQYF.

V is TRBV28 and J is TRBJ1-5, with D unclear. In germline, CDR1 is MDHEN, CDR2 SYDVKM. This CDR3 comprises 13 residues. Trimming pared 7 bases from V and 2 bases from J, leaving 9 bases between. CDR3 in amino acids: CASTQLGNQPQHF. The CDR3 bases are TGTGCCAGCACCCAACTAGGCAATCAGCCCCAGCATTTT.